Included here is one TCR beta chain sequence, with context. Its specificity is unknown. The data belong to a study of cytomegalovirus exposure and HLA in healthy donors. General study results and limits: In most subjects, TCR beta sequences reportedly gave accurate predictions of HLA-A and HLA-B alleles. In vitro testing confirmed a few CMV-associated chains as specific for CMV antigens. Analyzed later, most CMV-associated TCR beta chains appeared HLA-restricted.

The CDR3 totals 17 residues. V lost 5 bases and J lost 2, with 18 bases in between. CDR1 is SGHTA and CDR2 is FQGNSA in the germline V gene. The primer mix had 60 Vbeta and 13 Jbeta primers. Using immunoSEQ multiplex PCR, the repertoire was profiled, and TCRdb retains in-frame clones only, with some absent. The table has some 57,000 clones, 70% seen once. Those who donated were healthy bone marrow donors. The receptor comes from an older woman in good health and CMV-seropositive. The chain links TRBV7-2 to TRBJ1-4; D is perhaps TRBD1 (5 bases). The sequencing sample was made of PBMCs. CDR3 bases: TGTGCCAGCAGCGCCGGCGACTTTTGGGGCACTAATGAAAAACTGTTTTTT. It specifies CASSAGDFWGTNEKLFF.